This T cell receptor beta chain came from a study of CD8+ T cells in alopecia areata. The wider study: Patients took tofacitinib for 6 to 18 months, followed by 6 drug-free months. Study observations and caveats: Greater clonality was observed in lesional scalp samples, especially alopecia totalis/universalis, versus normal scalp.

This clone was counted a few times. Its antigen is not known. The V and J ends lost 4 bases and 8 bases respectively, with 5 bases between them. The CDR3 is made up of 11 amino acids. Germline CDR1 ENHRY, CDR2 SYGVKD. As the sequencing template, cDNA was produced by extracting RNA and reverse transcribing it. Assay used: immunoSEQ multiplex PCR; TCRdb lists only in-frame clones, some missing. The sample consists of 130,000 to 150,000 clones, over 45% of them appearing once. The rearrangement links TRBV10-3 to TRBJ2-2; D gene uncertain. The sample comprised CD4+ T cells sorted from blood. The clonotype comes from a human donor with alopecia areata. This chain's CDR3 is CAISGAGELFF. In DNA, the CDR3 is TGTGCCATCAGTGGGGCGGGGGAGCTGTTTTTT.